This T cell receptor (beta chain) was captured in a study of blood T cell repertoires in COVID-19. For the study at large: Sources were T cells, B-cell-depleted T cells, or PBMCs; the material itself was cDNA or gDNA.

CDR3 length: 17 amino acids. Germline CDR1 SGHVS, CDR2 FNYEAQ. With 3 bases clipped from V and 2 bases from J, the junction kept 9 bases outside the gene matches. The data were produced by immunoSEQ multiplex PCR, yet TCRdb's version contains in-frame clones alone and is incomplete. This table has about 420,000 clones, roughly 89% appearing once. Input material: peripheral blood. This TCR was recovered from a young man with COVID-19, enrolled during active disease. This sequence joins TRBV7-6 and TRBJ2-5; 10 bases fit TRBD2. CDR3 region: CASSFEAGGTRQETQYF. Here the CDR3 DNA reads TGTGCCAGCAGCTTTGAAGCGGGGGGGACACGACAAGAGACCCAGTACTTC. Supplemented by reference TRBV7-6 and TRBJ2-5, the full variable domain reads GAGVSQSPRYKVTKRGQDVALRCDPISGHVSLYWYRQALGQGPEFLTYFNYEAQQDKSGLPNDRFSAERPEGSISTLTIQRTEQRDSAMYRCASSFEAGGTRQETQYFGPGTRLLVL.